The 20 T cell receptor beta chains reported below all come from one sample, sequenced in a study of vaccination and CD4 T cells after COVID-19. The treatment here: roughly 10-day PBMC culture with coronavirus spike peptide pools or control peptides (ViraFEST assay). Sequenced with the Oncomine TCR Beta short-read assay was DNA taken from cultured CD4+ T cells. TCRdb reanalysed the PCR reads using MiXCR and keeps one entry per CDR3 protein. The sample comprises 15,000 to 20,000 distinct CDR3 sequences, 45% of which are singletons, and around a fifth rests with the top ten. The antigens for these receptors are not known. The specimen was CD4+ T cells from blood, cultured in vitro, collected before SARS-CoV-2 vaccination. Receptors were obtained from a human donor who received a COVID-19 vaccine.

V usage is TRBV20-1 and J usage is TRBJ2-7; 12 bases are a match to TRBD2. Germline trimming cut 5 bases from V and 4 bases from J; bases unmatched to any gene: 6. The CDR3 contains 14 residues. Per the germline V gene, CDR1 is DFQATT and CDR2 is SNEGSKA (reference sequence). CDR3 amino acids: CSAAGLAGLYEQYF. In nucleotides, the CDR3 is TGCAGTGCTGCCGGACTAGCGGGGCTTTACGAGCAGTACTTC.

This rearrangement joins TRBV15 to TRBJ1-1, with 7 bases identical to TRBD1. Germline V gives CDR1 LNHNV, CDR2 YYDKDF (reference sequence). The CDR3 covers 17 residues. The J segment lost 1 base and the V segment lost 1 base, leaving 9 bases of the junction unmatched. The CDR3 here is CATSRGVRGSGNTEAFF. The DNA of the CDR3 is TGTGCCACCAGCAGAGGTGTCAGGGGGTCCGGGAACACTGAAGCTTTCTTT.

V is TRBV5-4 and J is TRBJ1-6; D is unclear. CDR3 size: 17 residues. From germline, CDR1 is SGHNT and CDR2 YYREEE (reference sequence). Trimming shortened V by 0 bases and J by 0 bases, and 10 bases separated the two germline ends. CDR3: CASSLGGVPSYNSPLHF. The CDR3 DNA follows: TGTGCCAGCAGCTTGGGGGGAGTACCCTCCTATAATTCACCCCTCCACTTT. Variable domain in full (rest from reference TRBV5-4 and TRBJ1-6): ETGVTQSPTHLIKTRGQQVTLRCSSQSGHNTVSWYQQALGQGPQFIFQYYREEENGRGNFPPRFSGLQFPNYSSELNVNALELDDSALYLCASSLGGVPSYNSPLHFGNGTRLTVT.

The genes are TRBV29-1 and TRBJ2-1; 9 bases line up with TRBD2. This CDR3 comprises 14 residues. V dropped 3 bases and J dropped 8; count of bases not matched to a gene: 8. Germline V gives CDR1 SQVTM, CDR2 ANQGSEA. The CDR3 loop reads CSVEVAGGLDEQFF. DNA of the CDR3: TGCAGCGTTGAGGTCGCGGGGGGGCTGGATGAGCAGTTCTTC.

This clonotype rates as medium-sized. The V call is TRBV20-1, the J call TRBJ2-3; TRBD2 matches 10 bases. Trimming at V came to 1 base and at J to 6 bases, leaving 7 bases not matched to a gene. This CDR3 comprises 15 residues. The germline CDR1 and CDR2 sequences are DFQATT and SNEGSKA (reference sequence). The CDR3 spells CSARVPSGGSDTQYF. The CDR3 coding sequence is TGCAGTGCTAGAGTTCCTAGCGGGGGCTCGGATACGCAGTATTTT.

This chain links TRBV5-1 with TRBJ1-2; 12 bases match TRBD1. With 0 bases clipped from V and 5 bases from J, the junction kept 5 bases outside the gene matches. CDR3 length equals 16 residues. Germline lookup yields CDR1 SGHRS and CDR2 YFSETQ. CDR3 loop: CASSLVPGQGAYGYTF. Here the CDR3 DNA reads TGCGCCAGCAGCTTGGTCCCGGGACAGGGGGCTTATGGCTACACCTTC.

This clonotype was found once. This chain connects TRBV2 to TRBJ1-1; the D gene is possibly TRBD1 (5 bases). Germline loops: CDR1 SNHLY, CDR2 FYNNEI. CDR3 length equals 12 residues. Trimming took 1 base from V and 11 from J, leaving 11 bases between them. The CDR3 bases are TGTGCCAGCAGTGAAGTCAGGGATGGGGCTTTCTTT. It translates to CASSEVRDGAFF.

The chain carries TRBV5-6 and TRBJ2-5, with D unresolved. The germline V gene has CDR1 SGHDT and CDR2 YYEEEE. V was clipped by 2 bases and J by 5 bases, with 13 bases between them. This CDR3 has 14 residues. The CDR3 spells CASSFRAATETQYF. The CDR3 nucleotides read TGTGCCAGCAGCTTTAGAGCAGCTACGGAGACCCAGTACTTC.

The CDR3 sequence is CATSDGGTGSYEQYF. The CDR3 DNA reads TGTGCCACCAGTGATGGAGGGACAGGGTCCTACGAGCAGTACTTC. V gene TRBV24-1 combines with J gene TRBJ2-7; 9 bases line up with TRBD1. V lost 3 bases to trimming and J lost 1 base; unmatched junction nucleotides: 3. The CDR3 sequence is 15 residues long. Looked up from germline, CDR1 is KGHDR and CDR2 is SFDVKD.

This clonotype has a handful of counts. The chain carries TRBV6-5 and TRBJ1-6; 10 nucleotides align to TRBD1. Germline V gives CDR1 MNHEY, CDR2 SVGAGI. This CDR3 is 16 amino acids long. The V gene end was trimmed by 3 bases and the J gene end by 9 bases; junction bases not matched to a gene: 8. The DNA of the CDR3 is TGTGCCAGCAGTTATTCGGACAGGGGGTTGTCTTCACCCCTCCACTTT. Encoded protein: CASSYSDRGLSSPLHF.

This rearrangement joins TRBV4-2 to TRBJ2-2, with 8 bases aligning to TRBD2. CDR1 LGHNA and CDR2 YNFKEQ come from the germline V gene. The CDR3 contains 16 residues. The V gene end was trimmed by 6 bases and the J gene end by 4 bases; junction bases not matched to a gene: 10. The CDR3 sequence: CASSSGTSRTTGELFF. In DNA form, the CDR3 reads TGTGCCAGCAGTAGCGGGACGTCTAGAACCACCGGGGAGCTGTTTTTT.

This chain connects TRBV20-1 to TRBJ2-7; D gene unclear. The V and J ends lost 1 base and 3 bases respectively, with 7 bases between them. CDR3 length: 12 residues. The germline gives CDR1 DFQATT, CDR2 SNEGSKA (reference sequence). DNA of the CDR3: TGCAGTGCTAGAGTACAGAGCTACGAGCAGTACTTC. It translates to CSARVQSYEQYF.

The CDR3 region has the DNA TGTGCCAGCAGTTACCGTTCCGGGTCCGAAGCTTTCTTT. Its protein is CASSYRSGSEAFF. The chain uses TRBV6-5 and TRBJ1-1; D not certain. The germline gives CDR1 MNHEY, CDR2 SVGAGI. V was cut by 2 bases and J by 8 bases, with 12 bases left in between. The length of the CDR3 is 13 residues.

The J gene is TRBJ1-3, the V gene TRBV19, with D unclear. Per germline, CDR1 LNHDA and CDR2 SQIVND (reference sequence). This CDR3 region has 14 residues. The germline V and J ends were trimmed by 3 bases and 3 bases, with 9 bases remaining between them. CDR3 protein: CASSILTDGNTIYF. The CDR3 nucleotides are TGTGCCAGTAGTATCCTTACAGATGGAAACACCATATATTTT.

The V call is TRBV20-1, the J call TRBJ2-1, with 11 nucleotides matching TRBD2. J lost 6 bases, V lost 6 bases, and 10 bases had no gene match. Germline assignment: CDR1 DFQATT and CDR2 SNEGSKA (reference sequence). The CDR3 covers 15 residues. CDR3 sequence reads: CSAKAGTSGTNEQFF. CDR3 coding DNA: TGCAGTGCGAAAGCCGGGACTAGCGGAACCAATGAGCAGTTCTTC.

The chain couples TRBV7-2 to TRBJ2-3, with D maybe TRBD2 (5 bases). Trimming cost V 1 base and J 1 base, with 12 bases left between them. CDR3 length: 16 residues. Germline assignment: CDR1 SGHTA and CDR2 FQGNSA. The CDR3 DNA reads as TGTGCCAGCAGCTTAGTCGGGAATATAGGCACAGATACGCAGTATTTT. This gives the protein CASSLVGNIGTDTQYF.

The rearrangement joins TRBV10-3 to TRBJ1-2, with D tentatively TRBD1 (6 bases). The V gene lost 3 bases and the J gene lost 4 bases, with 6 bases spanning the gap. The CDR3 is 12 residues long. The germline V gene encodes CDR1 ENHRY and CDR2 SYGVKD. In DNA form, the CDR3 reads TGTGCCATCAGTGAAGGGGGCTATGGCTACACCTTC. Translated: CAISEGGYGYTF.

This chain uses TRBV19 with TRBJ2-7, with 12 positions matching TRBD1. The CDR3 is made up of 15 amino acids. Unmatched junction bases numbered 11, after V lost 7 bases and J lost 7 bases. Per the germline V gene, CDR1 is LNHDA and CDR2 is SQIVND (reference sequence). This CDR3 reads CASKITGTGGYEQYF. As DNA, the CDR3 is TGTGCCAGTAAAATTACCGGGACAGGGGGCTATGAGCAGTACTTC.

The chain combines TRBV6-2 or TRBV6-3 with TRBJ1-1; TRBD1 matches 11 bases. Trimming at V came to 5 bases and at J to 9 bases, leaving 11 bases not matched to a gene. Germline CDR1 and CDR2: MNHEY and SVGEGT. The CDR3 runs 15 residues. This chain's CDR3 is CASSLGQGALGKAFF. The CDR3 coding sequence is TGTGCCAGCAGTCTCGGACAGGGGGCTTTAGGAAAAGCTTTCTTT.

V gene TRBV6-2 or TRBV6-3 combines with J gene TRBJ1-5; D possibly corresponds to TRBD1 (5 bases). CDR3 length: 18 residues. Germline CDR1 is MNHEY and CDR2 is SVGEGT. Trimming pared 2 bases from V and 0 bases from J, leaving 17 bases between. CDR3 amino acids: CASSYPAGMGSSNQPQHF. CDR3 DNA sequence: TGTGCCAGCAGTTACCCAGCAGGGATGGGGAGTAGCAATCAGCCCCAGCATTTT.